A selection of T cell receptor beta chains follows, all from one sample in a study of OX40 agonist ivuxolimab in advanced cancers. Sequencing was performed with immunoSEQ multiplex PCR; in TCRdb, only in-frame clones are kept and a portion is missing. The table lists approximately 47,000 clones, about 81% of them singletons. The sample here was CD4+ or CD8+ T cells sorted from blood, taken in a trial of the OX40 agonist ivuxolimab. These receptors were obtained from an adult with an advanced solid tumor such as melanoma, head and neck, liver or kidney cancer. Both conserved end residues are part of each CDR3. The order of the fields is V gene, J gene, clone size, CDR3 protein. Clone size is not always given. Where it is, it says once, few, many or a class for expanded clones.

V gene: TRBV6-5
J gene: TRBJ2-3
clone size: .
CDR3 protein: CASSYVTDTQYF

V gene: TRBV7-9
J gene: TRBJ1-2
clone size: once
CDR3 protein: CASSLVGDSGGYTF

V gene: TRBV5-1
J gene: TRBJ2-3
clone size: .
CDR3 protein: CASSSTSGRATDTQYF

V gene: TRBV5-6
J gene: TRBJ2-3
clone size: .
CDR3 protein: CASSLVLSSTDTQYF

V gene: TRBV6-5
J gene: TRBJ1-2
clone size: once
CDR3 protein: CASSSEGGVYGYTF

V gene: TRBV10-2
J gene: .
clone size: .
CDR3 protein: CASSDDSVYEQYF

V gene: TRBV5-6
J gene: TRBJ2-7
clone size: .
CDR3 protein: CASSITLEQYF

V gene: TRBV7-6
J gene: TRBJ2-7
clone size: .
CDR3 protein: CASSSGQGDYEQYF

V gene: TRBV5-6
J gene: TRBJ1-2
clone size: few
CDR3 protein: CASSSGRGIGGYTF

V gene: TRBV7-6
J gene: TRBJ2-7
clone size: .
CDR3 protein: CASSPKTTSYEQYF

V gene: TRBV19
J gene: TRBJ2-3
clone size: .
CDR3 protein: CASSMPPGTGATDTQYF

V gene: TRBV2
J gene: TRBJ1-5
clone size: .
CDR3 protein: CASIPSGGEGPQHF

V gene: TRBV18
J gene: TRBJ1-4
clone size: .
CDR3 protein: CASSPGYANEKLFF

V gene: TRBV19
J gene: TRBJ2-2
clone size: .
CDR3 protein: CATRLAGEVSPGELFF

V gene: TRBV5-1
J gene: TRBJ2-7
clone size: once
CDR3 protein: CASSWGLAGEGEQYF

V gene: TRBV27
J gene: TRBJ2-1
clone size: .
CDR3 protein: CASSFRTNRVANEQFF

V gene: TRBV7-2
J gene: TRBJ2-7
clone size: .
CDR3 protein: CASSLDGTPYEQYF

V gene: TRBV30
J gene: TRBJ1-3
clone size: .
CDR3 protein: CAWQKDSSGNTIYF

V gene: TRBV18
J gene: TRBJ1-4
clone size: .
CDR3 protein: CASSPGANEKLFF

V gene: TRBV7-8
J gene: TRBJ1-1
clone size: .
CDR3 protein: CASSLEGGDEAFF

V gene: TRBV18
J gene: TRBJ2-7
clone size: .
CDR3 protein: CASSPDTSGVSYEQYF

V gene: TRBV10-1
J gene: TRBJ2-1
clone size: few
CDR3 protein: CASSRLAGTYYNEQFF

V gene: TRBV11-2
J gene: TRBJ2-7
clone size: .
CDR3 protein: CASSLSNVGEQYF

V gene: TRBV9
J gene: TRBJ1-5
clone size: few
CDR3 protein: CASSVGPVSNQPQHF

V gene: TRBV6-1
J gene: TRBJ2-7
clone size: once
CDR3 protein: CASRSLQDSYEQYF

V gene: TRBV5-1
J gene: .
clone size: .
CDR3 protein: CASSPTGSYEQYF

V gene: TRBV4-1
J gene: TRBJ2-1
clone size: .
CDR3 protein: CASSRTSGATYNEQFF

V gene: TRBV11-2
J gene: TRBJ2-5
clone size: few
CDR3 protein: CASSLGTSGPQETQYF

V gene: TRBV15
J gene: TRBJ1-3
clone size: .
CDR3 protein: CATSRDPRRGDTIYF

V gene: TRBV6-5
J gene: TRBJ2-3
clone size: .
CDR3 protein: CASSYSGPTDTQYF

V gene: TRBV27
J gene: TRBJ1-1
clone size: .
CDR3 protein: CASSFQGAEAFF

V gene: TRBV18
J gene: TRBJ2-1
clone size: .
CDR3 protein: CASSPGGTGGIGEQFF

V gene: TRBV2
J gene: TRBJ1-1
clone size: few
CDR3 protein: CASSEDGEAFF

V gene: TRBV7-8
J gene: TRBJ1-5
clone size: many
CDR3 protein: CASSLEPRAAQHF

V gene: TRBV5-8
J gene: TRBJ1-4
clone size: .
CDR3 protein: CASSRRQGLGEKLFF

V gene: TRBV9
J gene: TRBJ1-2
clone size: few
CDR3 protein: CASSVSGGFGSGYTF

V gene: TRBV27
J gene: TRBJ2-1
clone size: .
CDR3 protein: CASNNWEGDEQFF

V gene: TRBV6-5
J gene: TRBJ2-7
clone size: .
CDR3 protein: CASTSGAGPYEQYF

V gene: TRBV5-6
J gene: TRBJ1-5
clone size: .
CDR3 protein: CASSLLANRNQPQHF

V gene: TRBV7-2
J gene: TRBJ2-1
clone size: many
CDR3 protein: CASSLEGFTGDSYNEQFF

V gene: TRBV27
J gene: TRBJ1-2
clone size: .
CDR3 protein: CASSPIGQGVGYTF

V gene: TRBV19
J gene: TRBJ2-7
clone size: .
CDR3 protein: CASSTGLNYEQYF

V gene: TRBV6-6
J gene: TRBJ2-7
clone size: .
CDR3 protein: CASSYADASYEQYF

V gene: TRBV7-2
J gene: TRBJ1-2
clone size: .
CDR3 protein: CASSLGGTGYGYTF

V gene: TRBV7-7
J gene: TRBJ2-5
clone size: .
CDR3 protein: CASSQDGLGGTQYF

V gene: TRBV15
J gene: TRBJ2-7
clone size: .
CDR3 protein: CATSSGKYEQYF

V gene: TRBV10-2
J gene: TRBJ2-5
clone size: .
CDR3 protein: CASSVFKAEETQYF